This note documents a single TCR beta chain sequence. This clonotype was counted between two and nine times. What this receptor recognizes is not known. No quality values exist for individual bases; no much larger clone is one base distant. The sample comes from a study of early T cells in non-severe SARS-CoV-2 infection (dated by TCRdb to about 2021). With respect to the entire study: TCR sequencing used bulk RNA from unsorted whole blood, so alpha and beta chains could not be paired. What the work shows at the level of the full study, not this receptor alone: VDJdb matching was skewed toward anti-spike CD8 responses and likely underestimated virus-specific expansions, missing private and CD4 specificities.

The library relied on 5' RACE. TCRdb shows the sequencer as NextSeq 500. Unique molecular identifiers were attached to individual cDNA molecules in the TCR library protocol so that sequencing error and PCR bias could be corrected. Both TCR alpha and beta chains were sequenced, and tight co-correlation was observed between alpha and beta sequence abundances in each sample. Per the authors' processing: Decombinator V4 was used to annotate the V gene, J gene and CDR3 of the TCR sequences. Expanded TCRs were defined as changing significantly between any two time points under a Poisson model with p below 0.0001. TCR abundances were normalised to the total number of TCRs sequenced in each sample and reported as counts per million. TRAV1-2 paired with TRAJ12, TRAJ20 or TRAJ33 defined MAIT TCRs, while TRAV10 paired with TRAJ18 defined iNKT TCRs. A search of VDJdb, accessed on 1 November 2021, was run for TCRs annotated to CMV, EBV and SARS-CoV-2, with TCRs annotated for multiple antigens excluded. TCRdb reanalyzed the raw reads on its own, using fastp at Q25 for trimming and MiXCR for clone calling, and kept in-frame beta chains. Entries that share a CDR3 protein sequence are merged under the most common genes and DNA. The authors' filters were not applied to this entry. The sample contains over 70,000 distinct CDR3 sequences, approximately 15% of them found a single time. Roughly 6.4% of the sample belongs to the ten largest clones.

For CDR1 and CDR2, the germline V gene (reference sequence) lists SGHKS and YYEKEE. Measured from the cysteine to the phenylalanine, the CDR3 is 17 residues long. Only the CDR3 part of the read is kept: 51 bases, read in frame from the first base. V is clipped by 4 bases and J by 1 base, and the sequence between their germline boundaries is 20 bases long. Set within a cohort of healthcare workers in London, UK, this nested case-control study involved weekly PCR testing of nasopharyngeal swabs along with blood sampling. Healthcare workers were recruited between 23 and 31 March 2020, during the week of the UK lockdown, and were followed weekly for up to roughly 16 weeks.

The sequence derives from an adult who was a healthcare worker with PCR-confirmed SARS-CoV-2 infection or an uninfected control (not recorded which). The chain joins TRBV5-5 to TRBJ2-5, and TRBD1 may be the D gene, going by 5 matching bases. Sequenced material: whole blood. The CDR3 reads CASSATALRLFQETQYF. The DNA sequence is given as TGTGCCAGCAGCGCGACAGCTCTAAGACTTTTCCAAGAGACCCAGTACTTC. Here the CDR3 is joined to the reference TRBV5-5 and TRBJ2-5 genes, and the full variable domain is: DAGVTQSPTHLIKTRGQQVTLRCSPISGHKSVSWYQQVLGQGPQFIFQYYEKEERGRGNFPDRFSARQFPNYSSELNVNALLLGDSALYLCASSATALRLFQETQYFGPGTRLLVL.